Reported below is one T cell receptor beta chain. The time point denotes: longitudinal time-point 3. This sample is drawn from a study of neurological immune-mediated disorders. TCRdb reprocessed the 5' RACE reads with MiXCR, giving one entry per CDR3 protein. The table has some 55,000 distinct CDR3 sequences, 8% to 9% seen once. Germline CDR1 reads WNHNN; CDR2 reads SYGVQD (reference sequence). This CDR3 contains 16 residues. The V gene lost 3 bases and the J gene lost 2 bases, with 13 bases spanning the gap. This clonotype was sampled from a woman aged 40 to 50 in good health. The specimen sequenced was PBMCs. The V and J genes are TRBV10-1 and TRBJ2-2; either TRBD1 or TRBD2 may fit D (6 bases each). The CDR3 nucleotides read TGCGCCAGCAGTGATGGAGGGGGATTAAACACCGGGGAGCTGTTTTTT. It yields the protein CASSDGGGLNTGELFF.